These T cell receptor beta chains were read from a single sample in a study of blood T cells in healthy people across ages. TCRdb reanalysed the 5' RACE reads using MiXCR and keeps one entry per CDR3 protein. Of around 780,000 distinct CDR3 sequences in the sample, roughly 24% were seen once. The same sample was also used in a study of T cells of mothers and their children.

Input material: blood. All receptors derive from a boy between 10 and 17 years old in good health. The conserved cysteine and the conserved F or W are not part of the CDR3 here. Each record gives: CDR3 protein, V gene, J gene.

CDR3: AISDRDSYTEAF
V: TRBV10-3
J: TRBJ1-1

CDR3: ASSLALGVMSSGANILT
V: TRBV5-1
J: TRBJ2-6

CDR3: ASSRSPGQGWNEQY
V: TRBV3-1
J: TRBJ2-7

CDR3: ASREQGWGYT
V: TRBV5-1
J: TRBJ1-2

CDR3: ASTLGQGPTEQY
V: TRBV12-3/TRBV12-4
J: TRBJ2-7

CDR3: ASSQTGNPYEQY
V: TRBV12-3/TRBV12-4
J: NA

CDR3: ASHRGVHEKLF
V: TRBV12-3/TRBV12-4
J: TRBJ1-4

CDR3: ATSEPGLPDTRY
V: TRBV24-1
J: TRBJ2-3

CDR3: ASSYGNWETQY
V: TRBV6-5
J: TRBJ2-5

CDR3: SASGQGGYGYT
V: TRBV20-1
J: TRBJ1-2

CDR3: SARVGTSKTGANVLT
V: TRBV20-1
J: TRBJ2-6

CDR3: SARQTIQETQY
V: TRBV20-1
J: NA

CDR3: ASSRSPGRGQVNQPQH
V: TRBV4-1
J: TRBJ1-5

CDR3: ASSDRDRPFTYEQY
V: TRBV19
J: TRBJ2-7

CDR3: ASSQESGYT
V: TRBV3-1
J: TRBJ1-2

CDR3: ASSLGADQATQY
V: TRBV7-2
J: TRBJ2-3

CDR3: ASSVSPASTEAF
V: TRBV9
J: TRBJ1-1

CDR3: ASSRTGAKNIQY
V: TRBV6-2/TRBV6-3
J: TRBJ2-4

CDR3: ATSDPGQGSTDTQY
V: TRBV24-1
J: TRBJ2-3

CDR3: ASSQGQKREKLF
V: TRBV5-1
J: TRBJ1-4

CDR3: ASSETGRGGYT
V: TRBV6-1
J: TRBJ1-2

CDR3: ASSVGRATNEKLF
V: TRBV9
J: TRBJ1-4

CDR3: ASSLDPLGRGISEAF
V: TRBV7-9
J: TRBJ1-1